These 18 T cell receptor beta chains were sequenced from one sample in a study of metastatic and nonmetastatic thyroid tumors. There were no patients who had received any treatment before thyroid surgery. With MiXCR, TCRdb reprocessed the PCR reads. In the table there are 84,000 or so clones, around 9.1% of which are singletons. Specimen: blood. The receptors stem from a female donor with papillary thyroid cancer or a benign thyroid nodule (not recorded which). Some clones in this sample may be carry-over from other donors' samples.

This clone was seen at least ten times. The chain recombines TRBV5-1 with TRBJ1-1; 7 bases are shared with TRBD1. Germline values: CDR1 SGHRS, CDR2 YFSETQ. V dropped 0 bases and J dropped 4; count of bases not matched to a gene: 3. There are 14 residues in the CDR3. For the CDR3, the DNA is TGCGCCAGCAGCTTGGCAGGGGGTAGCACTGAAGCTTTCTTT. Encoded protein: CASSLAGGSTEAFF.

This clone was observed many times. A junction boundary mismatches the germline segment, possibly from a read error. The gene calls are TRBV5-1 and TRBJ2-2, with no clear D. The germline V gene has CDR1 SGHRS and CDR2 YFSETQ. The CDR3 is made up of 14 amino acids. DNA of the CDR3: TGCGCCTGCAGCTTGGGTCCGGAGACCGGGGAGCTGTTTTTT. Translated, it gives CACSLGPETGELFF.

This rearrangement joins TRBV13 to TRBJ2-3; the D call may be TRBD1 or TRBD2 (5 bases each). The CDR3 totals 19 residues. The V and J ends lost 6 bases and 0 bases respectively, with 25 bases between them. CDR1 PRHDT and CDR2 FYEKMQ come from the germline V gene (reference sequence). The CDR3 here is CASRATRRDEGLSTDTQYF. The CDR3 nucleotides are TGTGCCAGCAGAGCTACCCGCCGGGACGAAGGATTGAGCACAGATACGCAGTATTTT.

Details on this clone: The sample holds other DNA sequences that translate to the same CDR3. The chain combines TRBV18 with TRBJ2-3, with D possibly TRBD2 on 5 matching bases. Germline loops: CDR1 KGHSH, CDR2 LQKENI. Trimming took off 3 bases at V and 3 bases at J, with 10 bases between the two ends. The CDR3 extends over 14 amino acids. In DNA, the CDR3 is TGTGCCAGCTCACCCCCGGGCGGGACAGATACGCAGTATTTT. Residues: CASSPPGGTDTQYF.

This clone was detected many times. This rearrangement joins TRBV4-1 to TRBJ2-7; TRBD1 matches at 7 bases. Germline lookup yields CDR1 MGHRA and CDR2 YSYEKL. There are 15 residues in the CDR3. With 2 bases clipped from V and 2 bases from J, the junction kept 6 bases outside the gene matches. The CDR3 DNA is TGCGCCAGCAGCCAATTACTTGGGACAGCCTACGAGCAGTACTTC. Translating it yields CASSQLLGTAYEQYF.

Only a few counts were recorded for this clone. CDR3 protein: CASSDSGGGAGTDTQYF. In nucleotides, the CDR3 is TGTGCCAGCAGTGACTCGGGCGGGGGGGCCGGGACAGATACGCAGTATTTT. The chain employs TRBV6-4 and TRBJ2-3; the match to TRBD2 covers 9 bases. J lost 3 bases, V lost 0 bases, and 7 bases had no gene match. From germline, CDR1 is MRHNA and CDR2 SNTAGT. The CDR3 sequence is 17 residues long.

This clone was recorded many times. This chain uses TRBV12-3 or TRBV12-4 with TRBJ2-7; the D is unclear. Trimming left V 2 bases short and J 3 bases short, with 5 bases between. The CDR3 length is 12 residues. This CDR3 reads CASSLILYEQYF. The CDR3 coding sequence is TGTGCCAGCAGTTTAATACTCTACGAGCAGTACTTC.

This clone appeared many times. This chain connects TRBV12-3 or TRBV12-4 to TRBJ1-1, with 8 bases lining up with TRBD1. This CDR3 region has 14 residues. V trimming: 6 bases; J trimming: 5 bases; junction bases outside the gene matches: 8. The CDR3 DNA is TGTGCCAGCAGACCCCGGACAGGGCGGACTGAAGCTTTCTTT. It translates to CASRPRTGRTEAFF.

This clone has ten or more counts. The genes are TRBV24-1 and TRBJ2-7, with a possible D match to TRBD1 (6 bases). The CDR3 loop spans 17 amino acids. Per the germline V gene, CDR1 is KGHDR and CDR2 is SFDVKD. Trimming left V 4 bases short and J 7 bases short, with 25 bases between. DNA of the CDR3: TGTGCCACCAGTGAGCCCCTTAAGGGACAAGATTGGGGAGAGCAGTACTTC. Translated, it gives CATSEPLKGQDWGEQYF.

This clone was seen many times. This specimen includes other DNA sequences encoding the same CDR3. This CDR3 is CASSLTDRATNEKLFF. The DNA of the CDR3 is TGCGCCAGCAGCTTAACGGACAGAGCAACTAATGAAAAACTGTTTTTT. The chain joins TRBV5-1 to TRBJ1-4; D may be TRBD1 (6 bases). The CDR3 is made up of 16 amino acids. Looked up from germline, CDR1 is SGHRS and CDR2 is YFSETQ. The V end was cut by 2 bases, the J end by 0 bases, with 11 bases between.

This clone was seen at least ten times. The chain recombines TRBV13 with TRBJ2-3, with D possibly matching TRBD2 (5 bases). Deletions cut 5 bases from V and 4 bases from J, with 28 bases between. Germline values: CDR1 PRHDT, CDR2 FYEKMQ (reference sequence). The CDR3 has 19 residues. The DNA for the CDR3 is TGTGCCAGCAGCCCAAACGGGAAGCTTCAACTACCTCACCCAGATACGCAGTATTTT. Its translation is CASSPNGKLQLPHPDTQYF. The full variable domain, completed using reference TRBV13 and TRBJ2-3, is AAGVIQSPRHLIKEKRETATLKCYPIPRHDTVYWYQQGPGQDPQFLISFYEKMQSDKGSIPDRFSAQQFSDYHSELNMSSLELGDSALYFCASSPNGKLQLPHPDTQYFGPGTRLTVL.

Ten or more counts support this clone. The V and J genes are TRBV2 and TRBJ2-6; D unresolved. The CDR3 loop spans 15 amino acids. V was pared by 7 bases and J by 0 bases, with 10 bases between. CDR1 and CDR2 (germline): SNHLY, FYNNEI. CDR3 sequence reads: CASKGTSSGANVLTF. The CDR3 nucleotides are TGTGCCAGCAAGGGAACCTCCTCTGGGGCCAACGTCCTGACTTTC.

This clone was found a few times. The V and J genes are TRBV5-8 and TRBJ2-4; 8 bases line up with TRBD2. V trimming: 6 bases; J trimming: 0 bases; junction bases outside the gene matches: 5. The CDR3 runs 15 residues. Germline CDR1 is SGHTS and CDR2 is YDEGEE. CDR3 nucleotides: TGTGCCAGCAATGGACTAGCTCTAGCCAAAAACATTCAGTACTTC. Its protein product is CASNGLALAKNIQYF.

This clone was recorded at least ten times. The gene calls are TRBV3-1 and TRBJ1-5; D is perhaps TRBD1 (6 bases). Looked up from germline, CDR1 is LGHDT and CDR2 is YNNKEL (reference sequence). The CDR3 totals 17 residues. V lost 1 base and J lost 2, with 15 bases in between. CDR3 sequence (DNA): TGTGCCAGCAGCCAAGGGTCGGGGGCTAGCGGCAATCAGCCCCAGCATTTT. Amino acid sequence: CASSQGSGASGNQPQHF.

Remarks on this clone: A much larger clone lies one base from this, so it may be a read error. The rearrangement links TRBV6-2 or TRBV6-3 to TRBJ2-4, with no clear D. Deletions cut 0 bases from V and 5 bases from J, with 17 bases between. In germline, CDR1 is MNHEY, CDR2 SVGEGT. The length of the CDR3 is 17 residues. The CDR3 bases are TGTGCCAGCAGTTACTCGATGTTACACGTGGCCGAAAACATTCAGTACTTC. This encodes CASSYSMLHVAENIQYF.

Ten or more counts support this clone. The CDR3 DNA follows: TGTGCCAAACCGGCCCGGGACCTCCATAACTATGGCTACACCTTC. Translating it yields CAKPARDLHNYGYTF. The chain employs TRBV2 and TRBJ1-2; tentatively, D is TRBD1 (5 bases). The germline gives CDR1 SNHLY, CDR2 FYNNEI. The CDR3 runs 15 residues. The V end was cut by 10 bases, the J end by 1 base, with 19 bases between.

This clone was seen many times. The chain carries TRBV28 and TRBJ1-5, with D unclear. CDR3 size: 13 residues. Germline assignment: CDR1 MDHEN and CDR2 SYDVKM. V was trimmed by 8 bases and J by 2 bases, leaving 10 bases between them. The CDR3: CASARPGNQPQHF. The CDR3 region has the DNA TGTGCCAGCGCTCGTCCGGGCAATCAGCCCCAGCATTTT.

This clone was counted ten times or more. This chain links TRBV5-1 with TRBJ2-1; 12 bases line up with TRBD2. This CDR3 spans 15 amino acids. V gave up 4 bases and J gave up 6 bases; unmatched junction bases: 5. Germline V gene sequence: CDR1 SGHRS, CDR2 YFSETQ. The CDR3 DNA reads TGCGCCAGCAGCCTAGCGGGGGGGGCCGTCAATGAGCAGTTCTTC. Its translation: CASSLAGGAVNEQFF.